The next 18 T cell receptor beta chains were all read from a single sample in a study of PD-1 blockade in classical Hodgkin lymphoma. Measured with immunoSEQ multiplex PCR; TCRdb has only the in-frame clones, and not every one. The sample yields nearly 55,000 clones, 81% seen once. No patient escaped relapse after autologous stem cell transplantation, and brentuximab vedotin exposure varied. The material was peripheral blood mononuclear cells (PBMCs), obtained at baseline. The receptor source for this set is a human donor with classical Hodgkin lymphoma.

The CDR3 DNA sequence: TGTGCCAGCGGTGGACTTTCGAACACTGAAGCTTTCTTT. It yields the protein CASGGLSNTEAFF. The chain couples TRBV7-9 to TRBJ1-1; D gene unclear. Germline V gene lookup returns CDR1 SEHNR and CDR2 FQNEAQ (reference sequence). The CDR3 contains 13 residues. The V end was cut by 8 bases, the J end by 1 base, with 11 bases between.

The V call is TRBV7-6, the J call TRBJ2-3; D may be TRBD1 (5 bases). The CDR3 consists of 15 residues. V gave up 5 bases and J gave up 1 base, with 13 bases separating them. Germline CDR1 is SGHVS and CDR2 is FNYEAQ. Here the CDR3 DNA reads TGTGCCAGCAGCCAACAGGCAATCCGCACAGATACGCAGTATTTT. Encoded protein: CASSQQAIRTDTQYF.

The chain combines TRBV9 with TRBJ2-2; D gene unclear. Trimming took 1 base from V and 2 from J, leaving 6 bases between them. The CDR3 covers 14 residues. CDR1 is SGDLS and CDR2 is YYNGEE in the germline V gene. CDR3 bases: TGTGCCAGCAGCGTATCGCTCAACACCGGGGAGCTGTTTTTT. This sequence encodes CASSVSLNTGELFF.

The gene calls are TRBV18 and TRBJ2-3; D call uncertain. The CDR3 is 14 amino acids. V shed 3 bases and J shed 0 bases, with 7 bases lying between them. Per the germline V gene, CDR1 is KGHSH and CDR2 is LQKENI. The CDR3 DNA is TGTGCCAGCTCACCCGGGCGGAGCACAGATACGCAGTATTTT. This encodes CASSPGRSTDTQYF.

This chain uses TRBV27 with TRBJ2-1; 14 bases map to TRBD2. Germline V gene lookup returns CDR1 MNHEY and CDR2 SMNVEV (reference sequence). This CDR3 spans 15 amino acids. With 6 bases clipped from V and 9 bases from J, the junction kept 7 bases outside the gene matches. This chain's CDR3 is CASSPGLAGEGEQFF. The CDR3 DNA reads as TGTGCCAGCAGCCCGGGACTAGCGGGAGAAGGTGAGCAGTTCTTC.

This clone was seen a single time. The V and J genes are TRBV18 and TRBJ2-7; D possibly corresponds to TRBD2 (5 bases). V was clipped by 0 bases and J by 1 base, with 13 bases between them. CDR3 length: 16 residues. Germline values: CDR1 KGHSH, CDR2 LQKENI. CDR3 nucleotides: TGTGCCAGCTCACCACCGCTCCGGGGTGGATCCTACGAGCAGTACTTC. This translates into CASSPPLRGGSYEQYF.

The chain joins TRBV6-6 to TRBJ2-7; 7 bases agree with TRBD1. The CDR3 consists of 13 residues. CDR1 is MNHNY, CDR2 SVGAGI, per germline (reference sequence). The ends lost 2 bases at V and 4 bases at J; junction bases unmatched: 2. The CDR3 DNA is TGTGCCAGCAGTTACCCGGGACAGTACGAGCAGTACGTC. It encodes CASSYPGQYEQYV.

The chain has TRBV4-1 and TRBJ2-5; D unclear. V shed 4 bases and J shed 5 bases, with 5 bases lying between them. The length of the CDR3 is 11 residues. The germline V gene has CDR1 MGHRA and CDR2 YSYEKL. Here the CDR3 DNA reads TGCGCCAGCAGCCTCCGGGAGACCCAGTACTTC. Its protein product is CASSLRETQYF.

The sample holds a few counts of this clone. V is TRBV6-5 and J is TRBJ1-2; D perhaps matches TRBD1 (5 bases). There are 11 residues in the CDR3. Germline assignment: CDR1 MNHEY and CDR2 SVGAGI. Between the trimmed V and J ends, which lost 8 bases and 7 bases, there was a span of 11 bases. CDR3 sequence reads: CASRHGGGYTF. CDR3 in DNA: TGTGCCAGCCGCCACGGGGGTGGCTACACCTTC.

This clone was observed a handful of times. The chain recombines TRBV7-2 with TRBJ1-2; D gene unclear. The CDR3 length is 13 residues. Trimming took 5 bases from V and 6 from J, leaving 13 bases between them. CDR1 is SGHTA, CDR2 FQGNSA, per germline. The CDR3 reads CASSPDAFNGYTF. As DNA, the CDR3 is TGTGCCAGCAGCCCGGACGCTTTCAATGGCTACACCTTC.

J is TRBJ2-1 and V is TRBV6-1; TRBD2 matches at 7 bases. The length of the CDR3 is 16 residues. Trimming took 4 bases from V and 7 from J; bases not matched to a gene: 13. Germline assignment: CDR1 MNHNS and CDR2 SASEGT. CDR3 in amino acids: CASSAGGTQGLNEQFF. The CDR3 nucleotides are TGTGCCAGCAGTGCGGGGGGAACCCAAGGTCTGAATGAGCAGTTCTTC.

The chain joins TRBV7-2 to TRBJ1-1; tentative D call: TRBD1 (6 bases). The CDR3 totals 13 residues. The ends were cut back, 0 bases at V and 7 bases at J, with 9 bases in the middle. Looked up from germline, CDR1 is SGHTA and CDR2 is FQGNSA. The DNA for the CDR3 is TGTGCCAGCAGCTTAGCAACAGGGAATGAAGCTTTCTTT. Its translation is CASSLATGNEAFF.

This clone has more than one count but fewer than ten. V and J are TRBV25-1 and TRBJ1-6; maybe TRBD1 (5 bases). This CDR3 region has 15 residues. Germline V gene data show CDR1 as MGHDK and CDR2 as SYGVNS. Between the trimmed V and J ends, which lost 3 bases and 9 bases, there was a span of 15 bases. DNA for the CDR3: TGTGCCAGCAGTGATCAGGGATTGGGGGTTTCACCCCTCCACTTT. Its translation: CASSDQGLGVSPLHF. Full variable domain (remainder filled in from reference TRBV25-1 and TRBJ1-6): EADIYQTPRYLVIGTGKKITLECSQTMGHDKMYWYQQDPGMELHLIHYSYGVNSTEKGDLSSESTVSRIRTEHFPLTLESARPSHTSQYLCASSDQGLGVSPLHFGNGTRLTVT.

CDR3 sequence: CASGKDRASYNSPLHF. CDR3 sequence (DNA): TGCGCCAGCGGGAAGGACAGGGCGTCCTATAATTCACCCCTCCACTTT. The V gene is TRBV10-1, the J gene TRBJ1-6, with 8 nucleotides matching TRBD1. The CDR3 is made up of 16 amino acids. J gave up 1 base and V 8 bases, and 7 bases lay outside the gene matches. Germline values: CDR1 WNHNN, CDR2 SYGVQD (reference sequence).

The J gene is TRBJ2-2, the V gene TRBV5-1; 8 bases map to TRBD1. From germline, CDR1 is SGHRS and CDR2 YFSETQ. Unmatched junction bases numbered 5, after V lost 3 bases and J lost 4 bases. The CDR3 contains 15 residues. The CDR3, as DNA: TGCGCCAGCAGCTCTCCGACAGGGGTCACCGGGGAGCTGTTTTTT. Amino acids: CASSSPTGVTGELFF.

In DNA, the CDR3 is TGCGCCAGCAGCCAAGTCGGCGGGGGTAATCGATCACCCCTCCACTTT. This gives the protein CASSQVGGGNRSPLHF. The rearrangement joins TRBV4-3 to TRBJ1-6; TRBD1 is a possible D gene (5 bases). This CDR3 spans 16 amino acids. Germline CDR1 LGHNA, CDR2 YSLEER. The V end was cut by 1 base, the J end by 10 bases, with 17 bases between.

The chain combines TRBV5-6 with TRBJ1-2; TRBD1 matches at 9 bases. V dropped 5 bases and J dropped 3; count of bases not matched to a gene: 5. This CDR3 comprises 14 residues. The germline V gene has CDR1 SGHDT and CDR2 YYEEEE. This chain's CDR3 is CASRDRGRYYGYTF. The DNA for the CDR3 is TGTGCCAGCAGGGACAGGGGCCGTTACTATGGCTACACCTTC.

CDR3 nucleotide sequence: TGTGCCAGCAGCTTAGATAGCAATCAGCCCCAGCATTTT. Translated: CASSLDSNQPQHF. The chain couples TRBV7-2 to TRBJ1-5; D not certain. V was clipped by 1 base and J by 0 bases, with 1 base between them. Germline values: CDR1 SGHTA, CDR2 FQGNSA. This CDR3 has 13 amino acids. The full variable domain, its missing parts supplied by reference TRBV7-2 and TRBJ1-5, is GAGVSQSPSNKVTEKGKDVELRCDPISGHTALYWYRQSLGQGLEFLIYFQGNSAPDKSGLPSDRFSAERTGGSVSTLTIQRTQQEDSAVYLCASSLDSNQPQHFGDGTRLSIL.